This passage covers 14 T cell receptor beta chains from one sample sequenced in a study of blood T cell repertoires in COVID-19 (dated by TCRdb to the early 2020s). The protocol used for the library was the immunoSEQ multiplex PCR assay. Sourced from immuneACCESS, this table was stored by TCRdb with only in-frame sequences that have V and J called. A share of the clones is absent; for the studies checked, an unresolved V gene accounts for under half, and the remainder has no known explanation. The sample yields some 150,000 clones; roughly nine tenths were counted once. The ten biggest clones cover 15% of the sample. Sequencing was performed on peripheral blood. These TCRs come from a woman aged 40 to 50 with acute or convalescent COVID-19.

V usage is TRBV5-1 and J usage is TRBJ2-1; weak D call: TRBD1 (6 bases). The CDR3 consists of 15 residues. CDR1 is SGHRS, CDR2 YFSETQ, per germline. V lost 6 bases and J 1 base, leaving 14 bases between the germline ends. The CDR3 protein is CASTRAGASYNEQFF. Here the CDR3 DNA reads TGCGCCAGCACTAGGGCAGGGGCTTCCTACAATGAGCAGTTCTTC.

The chain links TRBV21-1 to TRBJ2-1; the table assigns TRBD2, which was not confirmed against the DNA. TRBV21-1 is listed as a pseudogene. The CDR3 is 16 amino acids. In nucleotides, the CDR3 is TGTGCCAGCAGCAAATGGCGGGGAAAAACCTACAATGAGCAGTTCTTC. It encodes CASSKWRGKTYNEQFF.

This clone was counted between two and nine times. V usage is TRBV9 and J usage is TRBJ2-2, with D possibly being TRBD1 (5 bases). CDR1 and CDR2 (germline): SGDLS, YYNGEE. V dropped 3 bases and J dropped 5 bases, with 14 bases sitting between them. The CDR3 length is 15 residues. As DNA, the CDR3 is TGTGCCAGCAGCGCATTTGGGGCCGGGACCGGGGAGCTGTTTTTT. It yields the protein CASSAFGAGTGELFF.

V is TRBV6-5 and J is TRBJ2-7, with 7 bases matching TRBD1. V was clipped by 10 bases and J by 2 bases; unmatched bases: 8. This CDR3 has 13 residues. CDR1 MNHEY and CDR2 SVGAGI come from the germline V gene. CDR3 loop: CATDRAQTYEQYF. CDR3 bases: TGTGCCACCGACAGGGCCCAGACCTACGAGCAGTACTTC.

V and J are TRBV10-3 and TRBJ2-2; D perhaps matches TRBD1 (6 bases). The CDR3 covers 17 residues. V was pared by 5 bases and J by 4 bases, with 20 bases between. Germline CDR1 reads ENHRY; CDR2 reads SYGVKD. CDR3 region: CAISTPPPTGITGELFF. CDR3 DNA: TGTGCCATCAGTACACCACCGCCGACAGGTATCACCGGGGAGCTGTTTTTT.

CDR3 sequence (DNA): TGCAGTGCTAGTCCGCCCTACCTAAGCTCCTACGAGCAGTACTTC. Amino acids: CSASPPYLSSYEQYF. The chain couples TRBV20-1 to TRBJ2-7, with D unclear. Per germline, CDR1 DFQATT and CDR2 SNEGSKA (reference sequence). The V gene lost 3 bases and the J gene lost 0 bases, with 15 bases spanning the gap. CDR3 length equals 15 residues.

The chain has TRBV30 and TRBJ2-7, with 8 bases matching TRBD1. This CDR3 contains 14 residues. V lost 0 bases and J lost 0; bases outside the gene matches: 1. Germline CDR1 reads GTSNPN; CDR2 reads SVGIG (reference sequence). The CDR3 DNA reads as TGTGCCTGGAGTGTGGGACAGGTCTCCTACGAGCAGTACTTC. It is translated as CAWSVGQVSYEQYF.

The rearrangement uses TRBV7-2 and TRBJ1-1; the D gene is possibly TRBD1 (5 bases). This CDR3 is 14 amino acids long. The germline gives CDR1 SGHTA, CDR2 FQGNSA. V was trimmed by 3 bases and J by 1 base, leaving 9 bases between them. CDR3 sequence (DNA): TGTGCCAGCAGCTTTACTGGGGCGAACACTGAAGCTTTCTTT. Protein sequence: CASSFTGANTEAFF.

The V and J genes are TRBV5-1 and TRBJ2-2, with a weak D call TRBD1 (6 bases). CDR1 SGHRS and CDR2 YFSETQ come from the germline V gene. The V end lost 2 bases, the J end lost 2 bases, and 13 bases lay between the germline ends. The CDR3 sequence is 16 residues long. The CDR3 DNA reads as TGCGCCAGCAGCTTAGGACAGATAAGTAACACCGGGGAGCTGTTTTTT. This sequence encodes CASSLGQISNTGELFF.

The gene calls are TRBV18 and TRBJ2-1; D uncertain. This CDR3 has 13 amino acids. The germline V gene encodes CDR1 KGHSH and CDR2 LQKENI. The V end was cut by 10 bases, the J end by 6 bases, with 16 bases between. The CDR3 loop reads CATSTMVSNEQFF. CDR3 sequence (DNA): TGTGCCACCTCGACAATGGTATCCAATGAGCAGTTCTTC.

DNA for the CDR3: TGTGCCAGCAGCCTATGGGGGCTCCACTTTGAGGCTTTCTTT. Translated: CASSLWGLHFEAFF. The V gene is TRBV14, the J gene TRBJ1-1; a weak D match, TRBD1 (6 bases). Germline assignment: CDR1 SGHDN and CDR2 FVKESK. This CDR3 is 14 amino acids long. V lost 4 bases, J lost 11 bases, and 20 bases lay in between.

This clone was observed a handful of times. The chain employs TRBV7-2 and TRBJ1-1; 10 bases map to TRBD1. Trimming cost V 4 bases and J 5 bases; bases outside gene matches: 4. CDR1 is SGHTA, CDR2 FQGNSA, per germline. CDR3 length equals 14 residues. The CDR3 region is CASSWTGGFTEAFF. CDR3 in DNA: TGTGCCAGCAGCTGGACAGGGGGTTTTACTGAAGCTTTCTTT. The variable domain in full, with the rest retrieved from reference TRBV7-2 and TRBJ1-1, is GAGVSQSPSNKVTEKGKDVELRCDPISGHTALYWYRQSLGQGLEFLIYFQGNSAPDKSGLPSDRFSAERTGGSVSTLTIQRTQQEDSAVYLCASSWTGGFTEAFFGQGTRLTVV.

The V and J genes are TRBV15 and TRBJ2-3, with TRBD1 matching over 9 bases. From germline, CDR1 is LNHNV and CDR2 YYDKDF (reference sequence). With V trimmed by 3 bases and J by 6 bases, 4 bases remained unmatched. The CDR3 contains 14 residues. The CDR3 region has the DNA TGTGCCACCAGCAGGGTGGACAGGGGCGATACGCAGTATTTT. This sequence encodes CATSRVDRGDTQYF.

The chain is built from TRBV28 and TRBJ2-1; 9 nucleotides match TRBD2. Per the germline V gene, CDR1 is MDHEN and CDR2 is SYDVKM. After removal of 7 bases from V and 0 bases from J, the junction contained 13 bases not matched to a gene. The CDR3 covers 18 residues. CDR3 bases: TGTGCCAGCACCCATTTAGCGGGAGACATCTTCTCCTACAATGAGCAGTTCTTC. Translating it yields CASTHLAGDIFSYNEQFF. Full variable domain (outside the CDR3, taken from reference TRBV28 and TRBJ2-1): DVKVTQSSRYLVKRTGEKVFLECVQDMDHENMFWYRQDPGLGLRLIYFSYDVKMKEKGDIPEGYSVSREKKERFSLILESASTNQTSMYLCASTHLAGDIFSYNEQFFGPGTRLTVL.